The 8 T cell receptor beta chains given below trace back to one sample, sequenced in a study of shared clonotypes between healthy human individuals. Sequenced by immunoSEQ multiplex PCR; TCRdb stores in-frame clones only, minus some. The sample holds roughly 2 million clones, approximately 94% seen once. The material sequenced was naive CD4+ T cells sorted from blood. As to subset: CD45RA+ positively selected. All receptors come from a man between 18 and 29 years old in good health.

This clone is a singleton in its sample. The chain recombines TRBV6-5 with TRBJ1-2, with D perhaps TRBD1 (6 bases). V dropped 7 bases and J dropped 1 base, with 16 bases sitting between them. CDR1 and CDR2 (germline): MNHEY, SVGAGI. The CDR3 runs 15 residues. CDR3 amino acids: CASTQLQGYNYGYTF. The CDR3 DNA sequence: TGTGCCAGCACCCAATTACAGGGATATAACTATGGCTACACCTTC.

V and J are TRBV30 and TRBJ2-7, with D perhaps given as TRBD1 or TRBD2 (6 bases each). V was clipped by 7 bases and J by 11 bases, with 18 bases between them. The CDR3 is made up of 11 amino acids. Germline assignment: CDR1 GTSNPN and CDR2 SVGIG (reference sequence). CDR3 nucleotides: TGTGCCTATGCGGGACACGGGAGTGAGTACTTC. It specifies CAYAGHGSEYF.

The chain has TRBV30 and TRBJ1-1; the match to TRBD1 covers 9 bases. CDR3 length: 14 residues. Per the germline V gene, CDR1 is GTSNPN and CDR2 is SVGIG (reference sequence). J gave up 1 base and V 1 base, and 1 base lay outside the gene matches. Here the CDR3 DNA reads TGTGCCTGGAGTGGACAGGGGGGGAACACTGAAGCTTTCTTT. Translated: CAWSGQGGNTEAFF.

The chain links TRBV11-2 to TRBJ2-2; D is undetermined. The V gene's germline CDR1 is SGHAT and CDR2 FQNNGV. V was pared by 2 bases and J by 2 bases, with 9 bases between. This CDR3 has 15 residues. Written as DNA, the CDR3 is TGTGCCAGCAGCTTAAGTCGGTCCAACACCGGGGAGCTGTTTTTT. This encodes CASSLSRSNTGELFF. The variable domain in full, completed from reference TRBV11-2 and TRBJ2-2, reads EAGVAQSPRYKIIEKRQSVAFWCNPISGHATLYWYQQILGQGPKLLIQFQNNGVVDDSQLPKDRFSAERLKGVDSTLKIQPAKLEDSAVYLCASSLSRSNTGELFFGEGSRLTVL.

The chain joins TRBV10-1 to TRBJ2-2; D is possibly TRBD2 (5 bases). V lost 10 bases and J lost 0, with 18 bases in between. Germline values: CDR1 WNHNN, CDR2 SYGVQD (reference sequence). The CDR3 is made up of 16 amino acids. The CDR3 coding sequence is TGCGCCACCAAAGCGGACCCTGCCGCGAACACCGGGGAGCTGTTTTTT. This encodes CATKADPAANTGELFF.

This chain uses TRBV19 with TRBJ2-7; 9 nucleotides align to TRBD1. The CDR3 is 14 residues long. Per germline, CDR1 LNHDA and CDR2 SQIVND (reference sequence). J was trimmed by 3 bases and V by 6 bases; bases with no gene match: 6. CDR3 sequence (DNA): TGTGCCAGTAGCGCCGGGACAGGGTACTACGAGCAGTACTTC. Translation: CASSAGTGYYEQYF.

The CDR3: CASSQNKAGGLTGELFF. DNA for the CDR3: TGTGCCAGCAGTCAAAACAAAGCGGGAGGGTTAACCGGGGAGCTGTTTTTT. The V call is TRBV27, the J call TRBJ2-2; 10 bases fit TRBD2. There are 17 residues in the CDR3. V was pared by 5 bases and J by 5 bases, with 11 bases of the junction left unmatched. Germline CDR1 reads MNHEY; CDR2 reads SMNVEV (reference sequence).

The rearrangement links TRBV6-1 to TRBJ2-5; D is ambiguous. Germline lookup yields CDR1 MNHNS and CDR2 SASEGT. V lost 3 bases to trimming and J lost 5 bases, with 10 bases between them. This CDR3 spans 13 amino acids. CDR3 nucleotide sequence: TGTGCCAGCAGTGAGGGTTACTGGGAGACCCAGTACTTC. Its translation: CASSEGYWETQYF.